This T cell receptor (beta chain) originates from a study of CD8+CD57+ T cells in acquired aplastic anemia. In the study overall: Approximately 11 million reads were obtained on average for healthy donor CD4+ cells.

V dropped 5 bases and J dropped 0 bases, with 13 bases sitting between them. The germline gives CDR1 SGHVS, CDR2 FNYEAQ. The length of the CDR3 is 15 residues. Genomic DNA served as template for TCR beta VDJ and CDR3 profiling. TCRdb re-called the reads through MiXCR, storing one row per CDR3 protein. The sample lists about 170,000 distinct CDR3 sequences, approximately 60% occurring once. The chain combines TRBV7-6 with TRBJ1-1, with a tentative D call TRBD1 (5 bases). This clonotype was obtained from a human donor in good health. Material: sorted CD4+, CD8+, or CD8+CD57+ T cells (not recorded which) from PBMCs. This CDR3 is CASSPSTEMNTEAFF. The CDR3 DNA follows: TGTGCCAGCAGCCCCTCGACAGAAATGAACACTGAAGCTTTCTTT.